One T cell receptor beta chain is described in this entry. This entry belongs to a study of CD8 T cells in Susac syndrome. Isolation of CD8+ and CD4+ T cells was performed negatively, whereas enrichment of TEMRA cells was done by FACS. RNA, at about 0.5 to 1 ug, was reverse transcribed with random hexamers. Amplification of TCR beta CDR3 by immunoSEQ multiplex PCR spanned 54 Vbeta and 13 Jbeta. TCRdb recomputed calls from the immunoSEQ multiplex PCR reads with MiXCR, one row per CDR3 protein. The sample gives 100,000 to 150,000 distinct CDR3 sequences, about 95% of which show up once; 0.095% to 0.1% is in the top ten. J lost 5 bases, V lost 0 bases, and 10 bases had no gene match. CDR3 length: 16 amino acids. From germline, CDR1 is DFQATT and CDR2 SNEGSKA (reference sequence).

This clonotype originated in a human donor in good health. The chain joins TRBV20-1 to TRBJ2-5; 9 nucleotides align to TRBD2. Sequenced sample: CD4+ T cells from PBMCs. This chain's CDR3 is CSAREGAGGFRETQYF. The CDR3 DNA reads TGCAGTGCTAGAGAGGGGGCGGGAGGGTTCCGCGAGACCCAGTACTTC.